This passage covers 20 T cell receptor beta chains from one sample sequenced in a study of beta chain features in type 1 diabetes. Antigens for these TCRs are unknown. The study reverse transcribed the entire isolated RNA, so it sequenced expressed TCRB transcripts. TCRdb keeps only in-frame clones here, not all; method: immunoSEQ multiplex PCR. This sample has about 340,000 clones, with roughly 12% found just once. Study results and limitations: Type 1 diabetes patients had TCRB CDR3s that were shorter (moderately but significantly so) in all four CD4+ subsets.

The specimen sequenced was naive CD4+ T cells from blood. These receptors were obtained from a woman in her late teens or twenties with type 1 diabetes.

The chain is built from TRBV19 and TRBJ2-7, with unresolved D. The germline V gene has CDR1 LNHDA and CDR2 SQIVND (reference sequence). This CDR3 has 11 amino acids. Trimming cost V 4 bases and J 7 bases, with 8 bases left between them. CDR3 sequence (DNA): TGTGCCAGTAGTACCTATCGGGAGCAGTACTTC. Protein: CASSTYREQYF.

This chain links TRBV5-1 with TRBJ2-5; 11 bases are a match to TRBD2. The V gene's germline CDR1 is SGHRS and CDR2 YFSETQ. J gave up 2 bases and V 3 bases, and 9 bases lay outside the gene matches. The CDR3 extends over 17 amino acids. The CDR3 region has the DNA TGCGCCAGCAGCTCAACCGGGACTAGCGGACTTCAAGAGACCCAGTACTTC. It is translated as CASSSTGTSGLQETQYF.

The V and J genes are TRBV9 and TRBJ2-7; TRBD2 is a possible D gene (6 bases). Germline V lookup: CDR1 SGDLS, CDR2 YYNGEE. The CDR3 is made up of 16 amino acids. Trimming pared 3 bases from V and 2 bases from J, leaving 18 bases between. DNA of the CDR3: TGTGCCAGCAGCGCCAAGCTAGCGCCCCTCACCTACGAGCAGTACGTC. Translated: CASSAKLAPLTYEQYV.

This clone has just a few counts. This sequence joins TRBV14 and TRBJ2-1; 11 bases fit TRBD2. Per the germline V gene, CDR1 is SGHDN and CDR2 is FVKESK. Unmatched junction bases numbered 8, after V lost 1 base and J lost 6 bases. The CDR3 runs 17 residues. Here the CDR3 reads CASSQGPLAGEGNEQFF. The DNA for the CDR3 is TGTGCCAGCAGCCAAGGTCCACTAGCGGGAGAGGGCAATGAGCAGTTCTTC.

This clone has just a few counts. The gene calls are TRBV5-1 and TRBJ2-3, with 11 bases aligning to TRBD2. Germline CDR1 is SGHRS and CDR2 is YFSETQ. Germline trimming cut 1 base from V and 2 bases from J; bases unmatched to any gene: 9. The CDR3 has 18 amino acids. The CDR3 protein is CASSLSIAGGPSTDTQYF. Written as DNA, the CDR3 is TGCGCCAGCAGCTTGAGTATAGCGGGAGGGCCCTCCACAGATACGCAGTATTTT.

The J gene is TRBJ2-5, the V gene TRBV2, with D perhaps matching TRBD1 (6 bases). The CDR3 runs 14 residues. Germline CDR1 reads SNHLY; CDR2 reads FYNNEI. Trimming removed 10 bases at V and 5 bases at J, with 20 bases between. CDR3 nucleotides: TGTGCCACTCGAACCTTACAGGGCGTGGAGACCCAGTACTTC. It codes for CATRTLQGVETQYF. Full variable domain (missing parts from reference TRBV2 and TRBJ2-5): EPEVTQTPSHQVTQMGQEVILRCVPISNHLYFYWYRQILGQKVEFLVSFYNNEISEKSEIFDDQFSVERPDGSNFTLKIRSTKLEDSAMYFCATRTLQGVETQYFGPGTRLLVL.

The chain uses TRBV27 and TRBJ2-7, with D perhaps matching TRBD1 (6 bases). This CDR3 comprises 15 residues. V lost 2 bases and J lost 4, with 15 bases in between. The germline V gene encodes CDR1 MNHEY and CDR2 SMNVEV (reference sequence). CDR3 nucleotide sequence: TGTGCCAGCAGTTTAAGTCAGGGGAACTATTACGAGCAGTACGTC. Its protein product is CASSLSQGNYYEQYV.

The chain is built from TRBV15 and TRBJ1-1; D gene ambiguous. CDR1 and CDR2 (germline): LNHNV, YYDKDF (reference sequence). The CDR3 has 12 amino acids. Between the trimmed V and J ends, which lost 5 bases and 3 bases, there was a span of 7 bases. CDR3 bases: TGTGCCACCAGCGGGAGGGACACTGAAGCTTTCTTT. Amino acids: CATSGRDTEAFF.

This chain joins TRBV2 and TRBJ2-3; 8 bases match TRBD1. The V gene end was trimmed by 6 bases and the J gene end by 6 bases; junction bases not matched to a gene: 8. CDR3 length: 14 residues. CDR1 and CDR2 from the germline V gene are SNHLY and FYNNEI. CDR3 sequence: CASRPGTGLDTQYF. The CDR3 coding sequence is TGTGCCAGCAGACCCGGGACAGGTTTGGATACGCAGTATTTT.

The gene calls are TRBV5-1 and TRBJ2-1; TRBD1 might be the D (5 bases). V shed 0 bases and J shed 2 bases, with 21 bases lying between them. The CDR3 consists of 19 residues. In germline, CDR1 is SGHRS, CDR2 YFSETQ. Here the CDR3 reads CASSLAIGRRDRAYNEQFF. Written as DNA, the CDR3 is TGCGCCAGCAGCTTGGCTATCGGCCGTCGCGACAGAGCCTACAATGAGCAGTTCTTC.

The V gene is TRBV15, the J gene TRBJ2-5; D perhaps matches TRBD2 (6 bases). The CDR3 covers 15 residues. Between the trimmed V and J ends, which lost 1 base and 5 bases, there was a span of 14 bases. The germline V gene encodes CDR1 LNHNV and CDR2 YYDKDF (reference sequence). DNA for the CDR3: TGTGCCACCAGCAGAGTGCCGGGAGAGGGGGAGACCCAGTACTTC. Its protein product is CATSRVPGEGETQYF.

This clone was found a few times. The CDR3 coding sequence is TGTGCCAGTGACAGGGGAAGCGAAAAACTGTTTTTT. As protein: CASDRGSEKLFF. V is TRBV2 and J is TRBJ1-4, with 8 bases identical to TRBD1. V shed 9 bases, J shed 8 bases, and the junction held 5 bases outside the gene matches. CDR3 size: 12 residues. The germline V gene has CDR1 SNHLY and CDR2 FYNNEI. Variable domain in full (rest from reference TRBV2 and TRBJ1-4): EPEVTQTPSHQVTQMGQEVILRCVPISNHLYFYWYRQILGQKVEFLVSFYNNEISEKSEIFDDQFSVERPDGSNFTLKIRSTKLEDSAMYFCASDRGSEKLFFGSGTQLSVL.

Only a few counts were recorded for this clone. This chain connects TRBV30 to TRBJ1-2, with 8 bases lining up with TRBD1. Unmatched junction bases numbered 9, after V lost 1 base and J lost 5 bases. CDR3 size: 15 residues. Germline CDR1 is GTSNPN and CDR2 is SVGIG (reference sequence). The CDR3 here is CAWSGRQGRGYGYTF. The CDR3 region has the DNA TGTGCCTGGAGTGGAAGACAGGGGAGGGGGTATGGCTACACCTTC. The whole variable domain, remainder taken from reference TRBV30 and TRBJ1-2, is SQTIHQWPATLVQPVGSPLSLECTVEGTSNPNLYWYRQAAGRGLQLLFYSVGIGQISSEVPQNLSASRPQDRQFILSSKKLLLSDSGFYLCAWSGRQGRGYGYTFGSGTRLTVV.

This clone was picked up a small number of times. The chain has TRBV28 and TRBJ2-7, with 9 bases aligning to TRBD2. V was clipped by 5 bases and J by 0 bases; unmatched bases: 8. There are 16 residues in the CDR3. Germline CDR1 and CDR2: MDHEN and SYDVKM. CDR3 residues: CASSPPSGRPSYEQYF. DNA of the CDR3: TGTGCCAGCAGTCCGCCGAGCGGGAGGCCCTCCTACGAGCAGTACTTC.

This clone was seen only a few times. The J gene is TRBJ2-4, the V gene TRBV29-1; D is unresolved. CDR3 size: 12 residues. Trimming removed 8 bases at V and 7 bases at J, with 15 bases between. Germline values: CDR1 SQVTM, CDR2 ANQGSEA. The CDR3 is CSYRHPSNIQYF. The CDR3 region has the DNA TGCAGCTACCGACACCCCTCTAACATTCAGTACTTC.

This clone appeared a few times. The V gene is TRBV30, the J gene TRBJ1-2, with D unclear. CDR3 length: 14 residues. Between the trimmed V and J ends, which lost 2 bases and 5 bases, there was a span of 15 bases. CDR1 and CDR2 from the germline V gene are GTSNPN and SVGIG (reference sequence). For the CDR3, the DNA is TGTGCCTGGAGTAGGTGGGGAGGACTATATGGCTACACCTTC. Its translation: CAWSRWGGLYGYTF.

The chain joins TRBV9 to TRBJ1-1; possibly TRBD1 for D (6 bases). The germline V and J ends were trimmed by 3 bases and 4 bases, with 10 bases remaining between them. This CDR3 has 13 residues. Germline V gene lookup returns CDR1 SGDLS and CDR2 YYNGEE. In DNA form, the CDR3 reads TGTGCCAGCAGCGGCCAGGGGCCCACTGAAGCTTTCTTT. As protein: CASSGQGPTEAFF.

The chain recombines TRBV25-1 with TRBJ2-1; 8 bases fit TRBD2. Germline assignment: CDR1 MGHDK and CDR2 SYGVNS. With 6 bases clipped from V and 7 bases from J, the junction kept 8 bases outside the gene matches. This CDR3 is 14 amino acids long. CDR3 loop: CASSPRPSGNEQFF. The CDR3 DNA reads TGTGCCAGCAGCCCACGGCCTAGCGGGAATGAGCAGTTCTTC.

This clone was seen only a few times. The chain has TRBV7-8 and TRBJ2-2; D uncertain. This CDR3 comprises 16 residues. Germline loops: CDR1 SGHVS, CDR2 FQNEAQ. The ends were cut back, 6 bases at V and 2 bases at J, with 16 bases in the middle. CDR3 coding DNA: TGTGCCAGCAGACTTACGTCGATGAAAAACACCGGGGAGCTGTTTTTT. Translation gives CASRLTSMKNTGELFF.

This clone was seen more than once but under ten times. This chain joins TRBV15 and TRBJ2-3; 11 bases agree with TRBD2. Germline CDR1 and CDR2: LNHNV and YYDKDF (reference sequence). Trimming at V came to 3 bases and at J to 0 bases, leaving 5 bases not matched to a gene. There are 17 residues in the CDR3. The CDR3 sequence is CATSRLAGGHSTDTQYF. DNA for the CDR3: TGTGCCACCAGCAGGCTAGCGGGAGGACACAGCACAGATACGCAGTATTTT. The full variable domain, completed using reference TRBV15 and TRBJ2-3, is DAMVIQNPRYQVTQFGKPVTLSCSQTLNHNVMYWYQQKSSQAPKLLFHYYDKDFNNEADTPDNFQSRRPNTSFCFLDIRSPGLGDTAMYLCATSRLAGGHSTDTQYFGPGTRLTVL.